The 25 T cell receptor beta chains below were found in one sample sequenced in a study of T cells expressing NK-cell markers (dated by TCRdb to 2019 to 2021). The receptor library was made with 5' RACE. Sequencing took place on an Illumina HiSeq 2000. TCRdb reprocessed the reads and lists each CDR3 protein sequence as a single entry, with no DNA. The sample table on file contains around 260,000 distinct CDR3 sequences. Around 4.3% of the sample goes to the ten largest clones. Material for sequencing was blood T cells: a sorted CD56 or NKG2C T cell subset, CD4+ or CD8+ T cells, or bulk PBMC T cells (not recorded which). Every receptor here comes from a woman aged 18-70 years in good health.

The CDR3 here is CASSPGTKNIQYF. This chain joins TRBV9 and TRBJ2-4. The CDR3 runs to 13 residues. Germline loops: CDR1 SGDLS, CDR2 YYNGEE.

The chain uses TRBV6-2 or TRBV6-3 and TRBJ2-4; the D call of TRBD1 rests on TCRdb alone, since no DNA is present to check it. Germline loops: CDR1 MNHEY, CDR2 SVGEGT. The CDR3 sequence is 15 residues long. CDR3 loop: CASSSGGAGKNIQYF.

The chain has TRBV5-5 and TRBJ1-4; TCRdb's D gene call, TRBD1, goes unchecked for lack of DNA. Germline V gives CDR1 SGHKS, CDR2 YYEKEE (reference sequence). CDR3 length: 13 amino acids. CDR3 in amino acids: CASSIRTGEKLFF.

The gene calls are TRBV21-1 and TRBJ1-1; TCRdb returns TRBD1, unconfirmable since there is no DNA. TRBV21-1 is recorded as a pseudogene. CDR3 length: 14 amino acids. The CDR3 region is CASSKGSGQFEAFF.

The J gene is TRBJ2-3, the V gene TRBV3-1; TCRdb picks TRBD1, but there is no DNA to check that call. Germline V gives CDR1 LGHDT, CDR2 YNNKEL (reference sequence). The CDR3 is made up of 15 amino acids. CDR3 protein: CASSPRTGGADTQYF.

This chain joins TRBV28 and TRBJ2-7; TCRdb returns TRBD1, unconfirmable since there is no DNA. The CDR3 totals 17 residues. Germline V gene sequence: CDR1 MDHEN, CDR2 SYDVKM. CDR3 in amino acids: CASSLWGVSGSPYEQYF.

The chain's CDR3 is CAATGDASYNEQFF. The genes are TRBV7-2 and TRBJ2-1. Germline V CDR1 and CDR2: SGHTA, FQGNSA. The CDR3 is 14 residues long.

The chain uses TRBV29-1 and TRBJ2-3; the TCRdb D gene call, TRBD1, has no DNA to confirm it. There are 11 residues in the CDR3. Germline values: CDR1 SQVTM, CDR2 ANQGSEA. CDR3 amino acids: CGGADTDTQYF.

The chain couples TRBV29-1 to TRBJ2-2; TCRdb designates TRBD1, a call that cannot be tested without DNA. The length of the CDR3 is 15 residues. Germline CDR1 SQVTM, CDR2 ANQGSEA. CDR3 residues: CSVRTGGPNTGELFF.

The chain joins TRBV20-1 to TRBJ1-4; TCRdb's D gene call, TRBD1, goes unchecked for lack of DNA. The CDR3 sequence is 17 residues long. The germline gives CDR1 DFQATT, CDR2 SNEGSKA (reference sequence). The CDR3 protein is CSARARGDRGLQKKLFF.

The V gene is TRBV7-9, the J gene TRBJ1-5. There are 12 residues in the CDR3. Per germline, CDR1 SEHNR and CDR2 FQNEAQ (reference sequence). This CDR3 is CASSPLLQPQHF. Combining the CDR3 with reference TRBV7-9 and TRBJ1-5 gives the whole variable domain DTGVSQNPRHKITKRGQNVTFRCDPISEHNRLYWYRQTLGQGPEFLTYFQNEAQLEKSRLLSDRFSAERPKGSFSTLEIQRTEQGDSAMYLCASSPLLQPQHFGDGTRLSIL.

This chain joins TRBV7-2 and TRBJ1-1; the D gene TCRdb calls, TRBD1, cannot be checked with no DNA. This CDR3 comprises 14 residues. The germline gives CDR1 SGHTA, CDR2 FQGNSA. The CDR3 reads CASSLLGQNTEAFF.

CDR3 amino acids: CASSHRAGSSYEQYF. V usage is TRBV9 and J usage is TRBJ2-7. Germline CDR1 is SGDLS and CDR2 is YYNGEE. The CDR3 extends over 15 amino acids.

The chain joins TRBV4-2 to TRBJ1-4. The CDR3 is made up of 14 amino acids. CDR1 is LGHNA, CDR2 YNFKEQ, per germline. CDR3 region: CASSQGGDKEKLFF.

The rearrangement joins TRBV4-2 to TRBJ1-5. The CDR3 is 15 amino acids. Germline assignment: CDR1 LGHNA and CDR2 YNFKEQ. This CDR3 reads CASSQGGVGNQPQHF.

This rearrangement joins TRBV3-1 to TRBJ1-4. The CDR3 is made up of 14 amino acids. CDR1 and CDR2 from the germline V gene are LGHDT and YNNKEL (reference sequence). CDR3 protein: CASSTANFPEKLFF.

The chain has TRBV7-2 and TRBJ2-5; TCRdb names TRBD2, which stays unverified in the absence of DNA. CDR3 length: 13 amino acids. Per the germline V gene, CDR1 is SGHTA and CDR2 is FQGNSA. The CDR3: CASSLSGRASLGF.

The rearrangement joins TRBV5-6 to TRBJ1-5; the D call of TRBD1 rests on TCRdb alone, since no DNA is present to check it. CDR1 is SGHDT, CDR2 YYEEEE, per germline. The CDR3 spans 14 residues. The CDR3 region is CASSRTGVDQPQHF.

This chain connects TRBV5-1 to TRBJ2-5. CDR3 length: 13 residues. The germline V gene encodes CDR1 SGHRS and CDR2 YFSETQ. This chain's CDR3 is CASSFGPQETQYF.

The V and J genes are TRBV20-1 and TRBJ2-1; TCRdb's D call of TRBD1 is untestable without DNA. This CDR3 spans 12 amino acids. Germline CDR1 reads DFQATT; CDR2 reads SNEGSKA (reference sequence). CDR3 loop: CSARQGGNEQFF.

J is TRBJ2-5 and V is TRBV5-1; TCRdb calls TRBD2, which cannot be checked without DNA. CDR3 length: 15 amino acids. Germline values: CDR1 SGHRS, CDR2 YFSETQ. The CDR3 is CASLASSRGEETQYF. Supplemented by reference TRBV5-1 and TRBJ2-5, the full variable domain reads KAGVTQTPRYLIKTRGQQVTLSCSPISGHRSVSWYQQTPGQGLQFLFEYFSETQRNKGNFPGRFSGRQFSNSRSEMNVSTLELGDSALYLCASLASSRGEETQYFGPGTRLLVL.

This chain joins TRBV4-2 and TRBJ1-4; the D gene TCRdb calls, TRBD1, cannot be checked with no DNA. The CDR3 is 11 amino acids. Looked up from germline, CDR1 is LGHNA and CDR2 is YNFKEQ. The CDR3 sequence: CASSRGTGTLF.

The chain is built from TRBV20-1 and TRBJ2-7; the D gene TCRdb calls, TRBD1, cannot be checked with no DNA. The CDR3 is 12 amino acids. CDR1 is DFQATT and CDR2 is SNEGSKA in the germline V gene (reference sequence). The CDR3 protein is CSPRDGPYEQYF.

The chain links TRBV7-2 to TRBJ1-2; lacking DNA, the TRBD1 call made by TCRdb goes unchecked. Per germline, CDR1 SGHTA and CDR2 FQGNSA. The CDR3 is made up of 13 amino acids. CDR3 amino acids: CASIRTGNYGYTF.

This sequence joins TRBV12-3 or TRBV12-4 and TRBJ2-7; TCRdb lists TRBD2, though no DNA is available to test this call. This CDR3 is 14 amino acids long. CDR3: CASSFRPWAYEQYF.